These 6 T cell receptor beta chains originate from one sample sequenced in a study of cytomegalovirus exposure and HLA in healthy donors. Use of 60 Vbeta and 13 Jbeta primers characterized the PCR. Profiling relied on immunoSEQ multiplex PCR, and the TCRdb table lists in-frame clones only, not all of them. The ten top clones account for 0.96%, within a sample of about 140,000 clones. The sequenced sample consisted of PBMCs. Receptors were obtained from a male donor in good health and CMV-seronegative.

V usage is TRBV6-5 and J usage is TRBJ2-3; 8 bases match TRBD2. The junction had 13 bases not matched to a gene; V was cut back by 8 bases and J by 9 bases. Germline CDR1 MNHEY, CDR2 SVGAGI. The CDR3 runs to 14 residues. Here the CDR3 DNA reads TGTGCCAGCCACTCGGGGCTAGCGGGTGGGACGCAGTATTTT. This translates into CASHSGLAGGTQYF.

The chain has TRBV25-1 and TRBJ1-2; maybe TRBD1 (6 bases). CDR3 length: 12 residues. Trimming took off 7 bases at V and 6 bases at J, with 12 bases between the two ends. Germline lookup yields CDR1 MGHDK and CDR2 SYGVNS. CDR3 sequence: CASNWGQDGYTF. As DNA, the CDR3 is TGTGCCAGCAATTGGGGGCAGGATGGCTACACCTTC.

The chain is built from TRBV4-2 and TRBJ2-1, with TRBD2 matching over 9 bases. V was clipped by 0 bases and J by 6 bases; unmatched bases: 6. This CDR3 has 16 amino acids. Germline V CDR1 and CDR2: LGHNA, YNFKEQ. CDR3 coding DNA: TGTGCCAGCAGCCAAGAGGGACTAGCAGGTTCCAATGAGCAGTTCTTC. It specifies CASSQEGLAGSNEQFF.

The chain links TRBV27 to TRBJ1-2; D perhaps matches TRBD1 (5 bases). The CDR3 has 17 amino acids. V lost 3 bases and J 8 bases, leaving 25 bases between the germline ends. The germline CDR1 and CDR2 sequences are MNHEY and SMNVEV (reference sequence). The CDR3 DNA is TGTGCCAGCAGTTTCGTACTCGGGGGTGGTGGACTTTTAGGCTACACCTTC. Encoded protein: CASSFVLGGGGLLGYTF.

The chain links TRBV6-1 to TRBJ2-1, with 12 bases fitting TRBD2. J was trimmed by 10 bases and V by 5 bases; bases with no gene match: 6. This CDR3 contains 14 residues. Germline CDR1 is MNHNS and CDR2 is SASEGT. The CDR3 DNA reads TGTGCCAGCAGTCTGCGACTAGCGGGAGTGGAGCAGTTCTTC. It specifies CASSLRLAGVEQFF.

The J gene is TRBJ1-1, the V gene TRBV6-5; TRBD1 agrees at 8 bases. V was pared by 8 bases and J by 5 bases, with 7 bases of the junction left unmatched. There are 13 residues in the CDR3. The germline V gene encodes CDR1 MNHEY and CDR2 SVGAGI. CDR3: CASYRGRGTEAFF. In nucleotides, the CDR3 is TGTGCCAGCTACAGGGGGAGGGGAACTGAAGCTTTCTTT.